Below are 23 T cell receptor beta chains sequenced from a single sample in a study of OX40 agonist ivuxolimab in advanced cancers. Here immunoSEQ multiplex PCR was the method, and the copy in TCRdb shows in-frame clones only, minus some. In the table there are 35,000 to 40,000 clones, almost 85% of which are singletons. The sample consisted of CD4+ or CD8+ T cells sorted from blood, taken in a trial of the OX40 agonist ivuxolimab. Receptor source: an adult with an advanced solid tumor such as melanoma, head and neck, liver or kidney cancer.

The chain combines TRBV27 with TRBJ1-1, with D perhaps matching TRBD1 (5 bases). CDR1 is MNHEY and CDR2 is SMNVEV in the germline V gene (reference sequence). The CDR3 is 13 amino acids. Trimming took 6 bases from V and 3 from J, leaving 11 bases between them. Written as DNA, the CDR3 is TGTGCCAGCAGCCTGGGACCGGACACTGAAGCTTTCTTT. Its protein is CASSLGPDTEAFF.

This chain connects TRBV2 to TRBJ2-7; D gene ambiguous. In germline, CDR1 is SNHLY, CDR2 FYNNEI. V lost 2 bases to trimming and J lost 3 bases, with 8 bases between them. The CDR3 is made up of 13 amino acids. This CDR3 is CASSEPFFYEQYF. The CDR3 DNA reads TGTGCCAGCAGTGAACCTTTCTTCTACGAGCAGTACTTC. Filled out from reference TRBV2 and TRBJ2-7, the complete variable domain reads EPEVTQTPSHQVTQMGQEVILRCVPISNHLYFYWYRQILGQKVEFLVSFYNNEISEKSEIFDDQFSVERPDGSNFTLKIRSTKLEDSAMYFCASSEPFFYEQYFGPGTRLTVT.

This clone showed up just a few times. This rearrangement joins TRBV27 to TRBJ2-3; tentatively, D is TRBD2 (7 bases). This CDR3 is built from 15 residues. Germline lookup yields CDR1 MNHEY and CDR2 SMNVEV (reference sequence). Trimming removed 2 bases from V and 2 bases from J, with 11 bases in between. The CDR3 DNA reads TGTGCCAGCAGTTTACGGGGGGCGAACACAGATACGCAGTATTTT. Encoded protein: CASSLRGANTDTQYF.

V gene TRBV7-8 combines with J gene TRBJ2-2; D is uncertain. This CDR3 contains 13 residues. The V gene lost 6 bases and the J gene lost 3 bases, with 8 bases spanning the gap. From germline, CDR1 is SGHVS and CDR2 FQNEAQ. CDR3 region: CASSTVHTGELFF. The CDR3 DNA follows: TGTGCCAGCAGTACGGTCCACACCGGGGAGCTGTTTTTT. Variable domain in full (rest from reference TRBV7-8 and TRBJ2-2): GAGVSQSPRYKVAKRGQDVALRCDPISGHVSLFWYQQALGQGPEFLTYFQNEAQLDKSGLPSDRFFAERPEGSVSTLKIQRTQQEDSAVYLCASSTVHTGELFFGEGSRLTVL.

This chain links TRBV5-4 with TRBJ2-1; D unclear. There are 14 residues in the CDR3. Trimming left V 2 bases short and J 9 bases short, with 15 bases between. Germline assignment: CDR1 SGHNT and CDR2 YYREEE (reference sequence). Here the CDR3 reads CASSFVPGNTEQFF. For the CDR3, the DNA is TGTGCCAGCAGCTTCGTGCCAGGTAATACTGAGCAGTTCTTC.

The genes are TRBV6-5 and TRBJ2-3, with D tentatively TRBD1 (6 bases). This CDR3 region has 15 residues. Per the germline V gene, CDR1 is MNHEY and CDR2 is SVGAGI. With 7 bases removed from V and 4 bases from J, the gap between germline ends came to 18 bases. CDR3: CASTRSRGASDTQYF. As DNA, the CDR3 is TGTGCCAGCACGCGGTCCAGGGGCGCGTCAGATACGCAGTATTTT.

The chain links TRBV30 to TRBJ2-7; D is perhaps TRBD2 (5 bases). V lost 2 bases and J lost 5, with 13 bases in between. Germline loops: CDR1 GTSNPN, CDR2 SVGIG (reference sequence). This CDR3 is 13 amino acids long. The DNA for the CDR3 is TGTGCCTGGAGTCCTACTAGGGTCAACGAGCAGTACTTC. Residues: CAWSPTRVNEQYF.

The chain has TRBV18 and TRBJ1-5, with D maybe TRBD1 (6 bases). This CDR3 is 16 amino acids long. Deletions cut 2 bases from V and 6 bases from J, with 17 bases between. Germline CDR1 KGHSH, CDR2 LQKENI. The CDR3 DNA is TGTGCCAGCTCACCAAATCCTACAGGGTCAGGTCAGCCCCAGCATTTT. Translating it yields CASSPNPTGSGQPQHF. Complete variable domain (other parts from reference TRBV18 and TRBJ1-5): NAGVMQNPRHLVRRRGQEARLRCSPMKGHSHVYWYRQLPEEGLKFMVYLQKENIIDESGMPKERFSAEFPKEGPSILRIQQVVRGDSAAYFCASSPNPTGSGQPQHFGDGTRLSIL.

This clone was seen only once. The chain couples TRBV5-4 to TRBJ2-3, with TRBD1 matching 7 bases. The CDR3 is 16 residues long. Germline assignment: CDR1 SGHNT and CDR2 YYREEE (reference sequence). The ends lost 4 bases at V and 1 base at J; junction bases unmatched: 9. The CDR3 DNA reads as TGTGCCAGCAGCAGGGGGCCACAGGACCGCACAGATACGCAGTATTTT. This translates into CASSRGPQDRTDTQYF.

This clone was found a few times. The chain uses TRBV10-3 and TRBJ2-7, with D maybe TRBD2 (5 bases). The CDR3 is 12 residues long. Trimming removed 7 bases from V and 6 bases from J, with 13 bases in between. CDR1 and CDR2 (germline): ENHRY, SYGVKD. Written as DNA, the CDR3 is TGTGCCATCATGGGTGAGGGCTCCGAGCAGTACTTC. This encodes CAIMGEGSEQYF.

The gene calls are TRBV2 and TRBJ1-6, with D possibly being TRBD1 (5 bases). The CDR3 runs 15 residues. V was trimmed by 3 bases and J by 5 bases, leaving 11 bases between them. The germline V gene encodes CDR1 SNHLY and CDR2 FYNNEI. DNA for the CDR3: TGTGCCAGCAGTGAGGGCGGGGGTAATAATTCACCCCTCCACTTT. Protein sequence: CASSEGGGNNSPLHF.

This clone came up once. The J gene is TRBJ1-6, the V gene TRBV30; D is undetermined. V shed 5 bases and J shed 9 bases, with 17 bases lying between them. Germline lookup yields CDR1 GTSNPN and CDR2 SVGIG (reference sequence). The CDR3 sequence is 14 residues long. CDR3 sequence (DNA): TGTGCCTGGGCTATAAAGGCAGTGGGTTCACCCCTCCACTTT. Amino acids: CAWAIKAVGSPLHF.

The V gene is TRBV28, the J gene TRBJ1-3; D might be TRBD1 (5 bases). This CDR3 is built from 16 residues. Per the germline V gene, CDR1 is MDHEN and CDR2 is SYDVKM. Deletions cut 2 bases from V and 0 bases from J, with 11 bases between. CDR3 sequence (DNA): TGTGCCAGCAGTTTAGCGGGGCTGCACTCTGGAAACACCATATATTTT. This gives the protein CASSLAGLHSGNTIYF.

This chain links TRBV19 with TRBJ2-4; weak D call: TRBD2 (5 bases). CDR3 size: 16 residues. CDR1 and CDR2 (germline): LNHDA, SQIVND (reference sequence). Trimming removed 1 base at V and 4 bases at J, with 14 bases between. CDR3 nucleotide sequence: TGTGCCAGTAGTATAGTCGGGGATGGCTTTAAAAACATTCAGTACTTC. Its translation is CASSIVGDGFKNIQYF.

This clone has only one observation. This chain links TRBV19 with TRBJ2-7, with TRBD2 identical over 11 bases. Germline loops: CDR1 LNHDA, CDR2 SQIVND (reference sequence). The junction had 6 bases not matched to a gene; V was cut back by 5 bases and J by 6 bases. This CDR3 has 14 amino acids. This chain's CDR3 is CASSPSGTSGEQYF. The CDR3 region has the DNA TGTGCCAGTAGTCCCTCCGGGACTAGCGGCGAGCAGTACTTC.

The chain employs TRBV9 and TRBJ2-3; 10 positions agree with TRBD2. CDR1 and CDR2 (germline): SGDLS, YYNGEE. The CDR3 totals 17 residues. V was pared by 4 bases and J by 5 bases, with 13 bases of the junction left unmatched. The CDR3 loop reads CASSPKREREGRDTQYF. In DNA form, the CDR3 reads TGTGCCAGCAGCCCCAAAAGGGAGCGGGAGGGCCGAGATACGCAGTATTTT. Complete variable domain (other parts from reference TRBV9 and TRBJ2-3): DSGVTQTPKHLITATGQRVTLRCSPRSGDLSVYWYQQSLDQGLQFLIQYYNGEERAKGNILERFSAQQFPDLHSELNLSSLELGDSALYFCASSPKREREGRDTQYFGPGTRLTVL.

The V call is TRBV18, the J call TRBJ2-7; D unresolved. The V end was cut by 1 base, the J end by 0 bases, with 7 bases between. Germline CDR1 KGHSH, CDR2 LQKENI. The CDR3 runs to 14 residues. The CDR3 DNA follows: TGTGCCAGCTCACCACAAGTCAACTCCTACGAGCAGTACTTC. Translated: CASSPQVNSYEQYF.

The J gene is TRBJ1-3, the V gene TRBV19; no definite D call. The germline V gene encodes CDR1 LNHDA and CDR2 SQIVND (reference sequence). The CDR3 has 14 residues. V gave up 3 bases and J gave up 5 bases, with 11 bases separating them. The CDR3 bases are TGTGCCAGTAGTATCGGTACAGCCAGAAACACCATATATTTT. Translation gives CASSIGTARNTIYF.

The chain carries TRBV5-4 and TRBJ2-5, with a weak D call TRBD2 (7 bases). Trimming pared 6 bases from V and 1 base from J, leaving 16 bases between. The CDR3 is 15 residues long. The germline CDR1 and CDR2 sequences are SGHNT and YYREEE (reference sequence). CDR3 region: CASTLRGGAQETQYF. The CDR3 bases are TGTGCCAGCACCCTAAGAGGGGGGGCCCAAGAGACCCAGTACTTC.

This chain joins TRBV19 and TRBJ2-1, with D perhaps TRBD2 (5 bases). V was shortened by 5 bases and J by 5 bases, with 13 bases between the two germline ends. This CDR3 has 14 residues. Germline loops: CDR1 LNHDA, CDR2 SQIVND (reference sequence). This CDR3 is CASSGWGENNEQFF. The CDR3 DNA sequence: TGTGCCAGTAGTGGATGGGGAGAAAACAATGAGCAGTTCTTC.

The rearrangement links TRBV7-6 to TRBJ1-2; 8 nucleotides align to TRBD1. Trimming removed 5 bases from V and 8 bases from J; junction bases left unmatched: 13. The CDR3 is 15 residues long. Germline CDR1 and CDR2: SGHVS and FNYEAQ. Here the CDR3 reads CASSDPLRGRKGYTF. The CDR3, as DNA: TGTGCCAGCAGCGACCCCCTCAGGGGGCGAAAGGGCTACACCTTC.

V is TRBV9 and J is TRBJ2-2; 8 positions agree with TRBD2. CDR1 and CDR2 (germline): SGDLS, YYNGEE. Germline trimming cut 4 bases from V and 5 bases from J; bases unmatched to any gene: 16. The CDR3 spans 18 residues. The chain's CDR3 is CASSYRSSGGPATGELFF. In DNA, the CDR3 is TGTGCCAGCAGCTACCGAAGTTCGGGGGGGCCCGCTACCGGGGAGCTGTTTTTT.

This chain links TRBV28 with TRBJ1-4; D might be TRBD1 (5 bases). With 6 bases removed from V and 7 bases from J, the gap between germline ends came to 18 bases. The germline V gene encodes CDR1 MDHEN and CDR2 SYDVKM. This CDR3 spans 15 amino acids. The CDR3 nucleotides read TGTGCCAGCAGCACCCAGGGTGGGAGGCTTGAAAAACTGTTTTTT. Protein product: CASSTQGGRLEKLFF.